Listed below are T cell receptor beta chains from one sample, sequenced in a study of T-cell reconstitution after alpha-beta-depleted transplantation in children. MiXCR, applied by TCRdb to the PCR reads, yields one record per CDR3 protein. The repertoire holds 95,000 to 120,000 distinct CDR3 sequences, with around 6.4% as singletons. The sequences come from PBMCs, mostly from graft donor cells, collected 360 days after TCRalphabeta/CD19-depleted stem cell transplant. Receptors were obtained from a male patient between 2 and 9 years old who had a stem cell transplant for acute lymphoblastic leukemia, so the T cells may come from the graft donor. Each CDR3 is given with its conserved first and last residue. D genes are given only for firm matches. Size is stated for part of the rows, as once, few or many counts, or as a class when the clone is expanded.

>TRBD2|TRBV4-3|15|TRBJ2-1|few
TGCGCCAGCAGCCTCGGGACTAGCGGGAGCAACGAGCAGTTCTTC
CASSLGTSGSNEQFF
>TRBD2|TRBV7-3|15|TRBJ2-1|many
TGTGCCAGCAGCGTCCTAGCGGGGTTTTACAATGAGCAGTTCTTC
CASSVLAGFYNEQFF
>NA|TRBV4-3|17|TRBJ2-4|many
TGCGCCAGCAGCCCTTCAAAACGGGCCTTAGCCAAAAACATTCAGTACTTC
CASSPSKRALAKNIQYF
>NA|TRBV14|13|TRBJ1-4|few
TGTGCCAGCAGAACTTGGACAGATGAAAAACTGTTTTTT
CASRTWTDEKLFF
>NA|TRBV27|14|TRBJ2-3|few
TGTGCCAGCAGTTTCCGGGACAGCACAGATACGCAGTATTTT
CASSFRDSTDTQYF
>NA|TRBV10-3|11|TRBJ2-5|many
TGTGCCATCAGTGAGGGGGAGACCCAGTACTTC
CAISEGETQYF
>NA|TRBV5-5|14|TRBJ1-1|many
TGTGCCAGCAGCTTGGAATTGGGTCAGGGGGAAGCTTTCTTT
CASSLELGQGEAFF
>TRBD2|TRBV20-1|17|TRBJ2-2|NA
TGCAGTGCTAGAGGGGTCGAGGGCGGGAGGGGGACCGGGGAGCTGTTTTTT
CSARGVEGGRGTGELFF
>NA|TRBV6-2/TRBV6-3|12|TRBJ2-1|many
TGTGCCAGCAGTGGGGAAACCAATGAGCAGTTCTTC
CASSGETNEQFF
>TRBD1|TRBV28|14|TRBJ2-7|few
TGTGCCAGCAGTTTCCGACAGGGGGCCTACGAGCAGTACTTC
CASSFRQGAYEQYF
>NA|TRBV15|16|TRBJ1-1|NA
TGTGCCACCAGCCGGGATCGGGGGGCCTCGGTAGCCGAAGCTTTCTTT
CATSRDRGASVAEAFF
>NA|TRBV27|11|TRBJ1-1|NA
TGTGCCAGCAGCCGCGGGGCTGAAGCTTTCTTT
CASSRGAEAFF
>TRBD2|TRBV5-6|16|TRBJ2-3|many
TGTGCCAGCAGCTTGCTGCGGGAGGGCCGGGTAGATACGCAGTATTTT
CASSLLREGRVDTQYF
>NA|TRBV4-3|15|TRBJ2-3|many
TGCGCCAGCAGCCAAGATCTCACGGGGACAGATACGCAGTATTTT
CASSQDLTGTDTQYF
>NA|TRBV5-6|12|TRBJ2-7|few
TGTGCCAGCAGCTTGGCGGTCCACGAGCAGTACTTC
CASSLAVHEQYF
>NA|TRBV4-2|15|TRBJ2-7|many
TGTGCCAGCAGCCAAGGATGGGCGGCACGGGACGAGCAGTACTTC
CASSQGWAARDEQYF
>TRBD1|TRBV27|15|TRBJ2-2|few
TGTGCCAGCAGTGACAGGGGGAGGGACACCGGGGAGCTGTTTTTT
CASSDRGRDTGELFF
>NA|TRBV11-2|15|TRBJ2-7|few
TGTGCCAGCAGCTTAGACCGGGACTCCGGCTACGAGCAGTACTTC
CASSLDRDSGYEQYF
>NA|TRBV4-3|14|TRBJ2-2|many
TGCGCCAGCACGTTGTACCAGAACACCGGGGAGCTGTTTTTT
CASTLYQNTGELFF
>NA|TRBV12-3/TRBV12-4|13|TRBJ1-1|many
TGTGCCAGCAGCGCGGGGACACTAAGGGAGGCTTTCTTT
CASSAGTLREAFF
>NA|TRBV11-3|16|TRBJ2-1|NA
TGTGCCAGCAGCTTAGATGGGGGGAGCTCCTACAATGAGCAGTTCTTC
CASSLDGGSSYNEQFF
>NA|TRBV5-1|15|TRBJ1-5|NA
TGCGCCAGCAGCTTGGAAGTGGGGCCCAATCAGCCCCAGCATTTT
CASSLEVGPNQPQHF
>NA|TRBV4-3|13|TRBJ2-7|many
TGCGCCAGCAGCCCGGCCCCCTTTTACGAGCAGTACTTC
CASSPAPFYEQYF
>NA|TRBV6-2/TRBV6-3|16|TRBJ2-7|few
TGTGCCAGCAGTTACCGACACCCACCGGACTACCGGGAGCAGTACTTC
CASSYRHPPDYREQYF
>TRBD1|TRBV27|14|TRBJ2-1|NA
TGTGCCAGCAGTTTAAGGGGGACAGGTAATGAGCAGTTCTTC
CASSLRGTGNEQFF
>TRBD1|TRBV5-1|16|TRBJ2-5|NA
TGCGCCAGCAGCTTGAGGCAGGGGGCAACAAAAGAGACCCAGTACTTC
CASSLRQGATKETQYF
>NA|TRBV21-1|16|TRBJ2-5|NA
TGTGCCAGCAACTCAAGCGCCGGGGCGAAAGAAGAGACCCAGTACTTC
CASNSSAGAKEETQYF
>TRBD1|TRBV20-1|13|TRBJ2-5|NA
TGCAGTGCTAGCAGGGGGCCGGAAGAGACCCAGTACTTC
CSASRGPEETQYF
>NA|TRBV4-3|14|TRBJ2-7|many
TGCGCCAGCAGCCAAGGGTCGTACTCCTACGAGCAGTACTTC
CASSQGSYSYEQYF
>NA|TRBV7-9|12|TRBJ1-1|many
TGTGCCAGCTGCTTGGGGATAACTGAAGCTTTCTTT
CASCLGITEAFF
>NA|TRBV13|14|TRBJ1-1|many
TGTGCCAGCAGCATCGAAGGGGTGAACACTGAAGCTTTCTTT
CASSIEGVNTEAFF
>NA|TRBV19|13|TRBJ2-1|NA
TGTGCCAGTAGTATTGTAGGGACAACAGAGCAGTTCTTC
CASSIVGTTEQFF
>TRBD1|TRBV5-1|15|TRBJ2-5|many
TGCGCCAGCAGCTTGGCAGGGACAGTGGGAGAGACCCAGTACTTC
CASSLAGTVGETQYF
>NA|TRBV20-1|14|TRBJ2-7|NA
TGCAGTGCTGACATTTTTTCAGAAACCTACGAGCAGTACTTC
CSADIFSETYEQYF
>NA|TRBV29-1|15|TRBJ2-2|many
TGCAGCGTTGAAGATCGGGCAGGGATGACCGGGGAGCTGTTTTTT
CSVEDRAGMTGELFF
>NA|TRBV4-2|18|TRBJ1-3|NA
TGTGCCAGCAGCCAAGATCCGTCGAGTAGGGATCCTGGAAACACCATATATTTT
CASSQDPSSRDPGNTIYF
>NA|TRBV27|15|TRBJ2-5|few
TGTGCCAGCAGTTCCAGGGGTCACCTTCGAGAGACCCAGTACTTC
CASSSRGHLRETQYF
>NA|TRBV16|13|TRBJ1-2|NA
TGTGCCAGCAGCCAAATCCGGGCCTATGGCTACACCTTC
CASSQIRAYGYTF
>NA|TRBV10-3|13|TRBJ1-3|NA
TGTGCCATCATAACAGGCTCTGGAAACACCATATATTTT
CAIITGSGNTIYF
>TRBD1|TRBV6-2/TRBV6-3|16|TRBJ2-1|many
TGTGCCAGCAGCCTAATAGGGGGCGCTAGGTACAATGAGCAGTTCTTC
CASSLIGGARYNEQFF
>NA|TRBV6-5|15|TRBJ2-7|NA
TGTGCCAGCAGTTACTCGAGGACAGCGTCCTACGAGCAGTACTTC
CASSYSRTASYEQYF
>NA|TRBV5-6|15|TRBJ2-2|NA
TGTGCCAGCAGCTTAGGGCAGACAAAGGGCGGGGAGCTGTTTTTT
CASSLGQTKGGELFF
>TRBD2|TRBV30|15|TRBJ2-2|few
TGTGCCTGGAGTTATCTAGCGGGGGACACCGGGGAGCTGTTTTTT
CAWSYLAGDTGELFF
>NA|TRBV10-3|13|TRBJ2-7|many
TGTGCCACCGAAGAGGGTCTTTCCTACGAGCAGTACTTC
CATEEGLSYEQYF
>NA|TRBV11-1|12|TRBJ2-4|many
TGTGCCAGCAGCTCCTTAAAAAACATTCAGTACTTC
CASSSLKNIQYF
>NA|TRBV6-2/TRBV6-3|15|TRBJ2-1|many
TGTGCCAGCAGTTCCGGCCCACCTGACTACAATGAGCAGTTCTTC
CASSSGPPDYNEQFF
>NA|TRBV7-2|15|TRBJ1-5|many
TGTGCCAGCAGCCAAGGGGGATCGAAGCATCAGCCCCAGCATTTT
CASSQGGSKHQPQHF
>NA|TRBV7-6|13|TRBJ2-7|many
TGTGCCAGCAGCTCTGTAGGGGCTGGAGAGCAGTACTTC
CASSSVGAGEQYF
>NA|TRBV7-9|14|TRBJ2-3|many
TGTGCCAGCAGCTATAGGGACGCGAGGGATACGCAGTATTTT
CASSYRDARDTQYF
>NA|TRBV25-1|16|TRBJ2-1|NA
TGTGCCAGCAGTGCGGGTAAACAGGTCTCCTACAATGAGCAGTTCTTC
CASSAGKQVSYNEQFF
>NA|TRBV6-5|11|TRBJ2-1|many
TGTGCCAGCAGTTACTCCAATGAGCAGTTCTTC
CASSYSNEQFF
>NA|TRBV11-1|18|TRBJ2-3|many
TGTGCCAGCAGCTTACCGAGTATCTACAGGGAAAATATGGATACGCAGTATTTT
CASSLPSIYRENMDTQYF
>NA|TRBV28|16|TRBJ1-6|many
TGTGCCAGCAGACAAAATCAGGGCTTGTTTAATTCACCCCTCCACTTT
CASRQNQGLFNSPLHF
>NA|TRBV15|12|TRBJ1-5|NA
TGTGCCACCAGCCAAGGCGGCCAGCCCCAGCATTTT
CATSQGGQPQHF
>NA|TRBV25-1|13|TRBJ1-2|many
TGTGCCAGCAGCCAGGTAGCTAACTATGGCTACACCTTC
CASSQVANYGYTF
>NA|TRBV19|15|TRBJ2-1|once
TGTGCCAGTAGTATAGGGACAAGGGGTTACAATGAGCAGTTCTTC
CASSIGTRGYNEQFF